This T cell receptor beta chain is drawn from a study of early T cells in non-severe SARS-CoV-2 infection. Study-wide context: Chains from this unsorted whole-blood bulk RNA could not be paired. Findings and caveats of the study: Sequences matched to VDJdb favored anti-spike CD8 responses, while private and CD4 specificities were missed.

TCRdb reanalysed the 5' RACE reads using MiXCR and keeps one entry per CDR3 protein. Among roughly 29,000 distinct CDR3 sequences listed, 5.3% were seen once. This clonotype was detected many times. As yet, its antigen is unknown. The V end was cut by 5 bases, the J end by 4 bases, with 14 bases between. Looked up from germline, CDR1 is PRHDT and CDR2 is FYEKMQ (reference sequence). The CDR3 loop spans 15 amino acids. This receptor was taken from an adult who was a healthcare worker with PCR-confirmed SARS-CoV-2 infection or an uninfected control (not recorded which). Source material: whole blood. The chain is built from TRBV13 and TRBJ2-2; no clear D gene. CDR3 amino acids: CASSTSLWVTGELFF. The CDR3 bases are TGTGCCAGCAGCACGTCACTTTGGGTCACCGGGGAGCTGTTTTTT. The full variable domain, with the rest looked up from reference TRBV13 and TRBJ2-2, is AAGVIQSPRHLIKEKRETATLKCYPIPRHDTVYWYQQGPGQDPQFLISFYEKMQSDKGSIPDRFSAQQFSDYHSELNMSSLELGDSALYFCASSTSLWVTGELFFGEGSRLTVL.